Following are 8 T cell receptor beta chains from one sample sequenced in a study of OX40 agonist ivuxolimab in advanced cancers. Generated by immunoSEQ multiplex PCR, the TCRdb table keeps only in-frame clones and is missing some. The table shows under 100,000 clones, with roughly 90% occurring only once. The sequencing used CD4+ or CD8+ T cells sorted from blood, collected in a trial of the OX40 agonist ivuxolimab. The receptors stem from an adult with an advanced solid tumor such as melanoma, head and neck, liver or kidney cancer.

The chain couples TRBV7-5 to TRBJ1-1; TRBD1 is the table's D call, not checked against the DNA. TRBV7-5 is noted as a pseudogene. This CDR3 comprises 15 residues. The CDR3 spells CARSPDRILNTEAFF. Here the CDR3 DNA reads TGTGCCAGAAGCCCTGACAGGATATTGAACACTGAAGCTTTCTTT.

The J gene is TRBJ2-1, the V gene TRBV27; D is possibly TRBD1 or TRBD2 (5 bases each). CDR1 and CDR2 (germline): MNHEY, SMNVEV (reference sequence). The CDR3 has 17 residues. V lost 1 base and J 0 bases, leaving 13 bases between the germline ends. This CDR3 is CASSLFGGPSSYNEQFF. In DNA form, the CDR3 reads TGTGCCAGCAGTTTATTTGGGGGACCCAGCTCCTACAATGAGCAGTTCTTC.

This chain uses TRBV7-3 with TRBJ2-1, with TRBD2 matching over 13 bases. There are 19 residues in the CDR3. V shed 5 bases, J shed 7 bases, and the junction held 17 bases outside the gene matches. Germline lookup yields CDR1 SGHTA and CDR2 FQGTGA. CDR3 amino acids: CASSLIPGLAGRNGNEQFF. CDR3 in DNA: TGTGCCAGCAGCCTAATACCGGGACTAGCGGGACGAAACGGGAATGAGCAGTTCTTC.

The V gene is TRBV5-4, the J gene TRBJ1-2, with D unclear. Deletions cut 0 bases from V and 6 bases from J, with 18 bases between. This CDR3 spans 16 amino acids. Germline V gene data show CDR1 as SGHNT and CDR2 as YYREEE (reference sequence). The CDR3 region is CASSLDQDGFQNGYTF. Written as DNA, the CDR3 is TGTGCCAGCAGCTTGGATCAGGATGGGTTTCAAAATGGCTACACCTTC.

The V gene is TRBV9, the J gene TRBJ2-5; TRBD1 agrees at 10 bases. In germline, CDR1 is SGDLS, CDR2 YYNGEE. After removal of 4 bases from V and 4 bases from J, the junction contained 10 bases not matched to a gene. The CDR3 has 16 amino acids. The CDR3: CASSTQGQGLTETQYF. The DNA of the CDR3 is TGTGCCAGCAGCACCCAGGGACAGGGGCTGACAGAGACCCAGTACTTC.

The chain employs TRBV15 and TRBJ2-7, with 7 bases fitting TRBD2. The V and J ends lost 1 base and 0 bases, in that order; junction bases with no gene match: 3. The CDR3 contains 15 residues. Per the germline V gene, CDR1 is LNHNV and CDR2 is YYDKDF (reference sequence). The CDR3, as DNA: TGTGCCACCAGCAGAGTCCTAGCGGCCTCCTACGAGCAGTACTTC. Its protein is CATSRVLAASYEQYF.

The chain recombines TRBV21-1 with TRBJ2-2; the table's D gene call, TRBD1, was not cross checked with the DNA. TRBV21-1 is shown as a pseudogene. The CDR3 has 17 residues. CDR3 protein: CASSNSRQGENTGELFF. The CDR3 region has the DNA TGTGCCAGCAGCAACTCTAGACAGGGGGAGAACACCGGGGAGCTGTTTTTT.

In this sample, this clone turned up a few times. CDR3 in DNA: TGTGCCAGCACCCCAGACCCCACAACCTACGAGCAGTACTTC. Amino acid sequence: CASTPDPTTYEQYF. V and J are TRBV6-5 and TRBJ2-7, with D unclear. The CDR3 extends over 14 amino acids. With 7 bases removed from V and 2 bases from J, the gap between germline ends came to 15 bases. Germline loops: CDR1 MNHEY, CDR2 SVGAGI.